What follows are 2 T cell receptor beta chains derived from one specimen sequenced in a study of early T cells in non-severe SARS-CoV-2 infection. TCRdb ran MiXCR on the 5' RACE reads and lists one entry per CDR3 protein. This table holds about 33,000 distinct CDR3 sequences, around 4.6% found once. The source material was whole blood. The source of these receptors is an adult who was a healthcare worker with PCR-confirmed SARS-CoV-2 infection or an uninfected control (not recorded which).

V is TRBV28 and J is TRBJ1-3, with a weak D call TRBD1 (6 bases). The germline V gene encodes CDR1 MDHEN and CDR2 SYDVKM. This CDR3 region has 14 residues. V dropped 5 bases and J dropped 4 bases, with 12 bases sitting between them. DNA for the CDR3: TGTGCCAGCAGTATCCAACAGGGAGGAAACACCATATATTTT. Amino acid sequence: CASSIQQGGNTIYF. Variable domain in full (rest from reference TRBV28 and TRBJ1-3): DVKVTQSSRYLVKRTGEKVFLECVQDMDHENMFWYRQDPGLGLRLIYFSYDVKMKEKGDIPEGYSVSREKKERFSLILESASTNQTSMYLCASSIQQGGNTIYFGEGSWLTVV.

This clonotype was counted ten times or more. V gene TRBV5-1 combines with J gene TRBJ2-3; 14 bases line up with TRBD2. The CDR3 extends over 18 amino acids. Germline loops: CDR1 SGHRS, CDR2 YFSETQ. J lost 2 bases, V lost 0 bases, and 5 bases had no gene match. The CDR3 reads CASSLAGLAGGNTDTQYF. As DNA, the CDR3 is TGCGCCAGCAGCTTGGCTGGACTAGCGGGGGGTAACACAGATACGCAGTATTTT.